This T cell receptor beta chain was sequenced for a study of blood T cell repertoires in COVID-19 (dated by TCRdb to the early 2020s). Background on the whole study: Samples covering the acute and convalescent phases of COVID-19 were provided by collaborators in the United States, Italy and Spain. The repertoires were released in a freely available public database intended as a resource for research on the immune response to SARS-CoV-2. Subjects who had been exposed to COVID-19, were actively infected with it, or had recovered from it provided the deeply sampled blood TCRbeta repertoires that made up the dataset. Nearly every sample came with metadata listing a de-identified subject ID, COVID-19 status, age in years and sex. Samples were obtained from the ongoing ImmuneRACE study (first 160 participants) and from about 1,300 subjects provided by 6 global collaborators. The prospective study material was composed of cDNA or gDNA derived from T cells, B-cell-depleted T cells, or PBMCs. Where available, HLA class I and class II types were taken from metadata supplied by the sample provider and were not determined by assay-based typing. Paper-wide results and their limitations: How much clinical and demographic metadata was included differed by source and by participant, and the metadata was provided uncurated.

Deletion took 6 bases off V and 4 bases off J, with a span of 16 bases between the germline ends. The CDR3 has 14 amino acids, counting the end cysteine and phenylalanine. Just CDR3 DNA is preserved here, 42 bases in frame from base 1. CDR1 and CDR2 (MNHEY, SMNVEV) derive from the germline V gene (reference sequence). Each collaborating institution followed its own protocols to collect whole blood in K2EDTA tubes. For TCRbeta analysis, collaborators shipped samples as frozen whole blood, isolated PBMCs, or DNA extracted from either of those sample types. Concerning this clone: What antigen it recognizes has not been identified. It has no much larger one-base neighbor in the sample; base qualities were not kept.

TCRbeta CDR3 regions were amplified from genomic DNA using the immunoSEQ Assay, a bias-controlled multiplex PCR. As for the authors' bioinformatics: Within the assay, amplification of reference gene primers was used to estimate how many nucleated cells each sample contained. To quantify the absolute abundance of each unique TCRbeta CDR3 rearrangement, sequence reads were collapsed and filtered. For each sample, productive Simpson clonality was calculated as the square root of Simpson's diversity index over productive rearrangements. This immuneACCESS table, as held by TCRdb, lists in-frame sequences with V and J called but not all clones. Of the missing ones, under half trace to an unresolved V gene in checked studies; the others have no known cause. That table furnishes V, J and clone size, whereas the DNA furnished D and trimming. For this sample there are 300,000 to 400,000 clones; about 86% appear just once. The ten biggest clones cover 2.5% to 3.5% of the sample.

Rearrangement joined TRBV27 to TRBJ2-7; TRBD2 is possibly the D segment (6 matching bases). The specimen was peripheral blood. The TCR was taken from a young man with active or convalescent COVID-19. CDR3 loop: CASRGRFGVYEQYF. The sequenced DNA: TGTGCCAGCAGGGGGAGGTTTGGGGTGTACGAGCAGTACTTC.